The 7 T cell receptor beta chains below all came from one sample that was sequenced in a study of regulatory T cells in long-lasting Graves disease. Specified time point: newly diagnosed GD, antithyroid drugs for less than 3 months. Scientists built the TCR library using RNA that was extracted from PBMCs. Through Arm-PCR of CDR3 regions and iRepertoire HTBI primers, TCR beta libraries were built. TCRdb ran MiXCR on the multiplex PCR reads and lists one entry per CDR3 protein. The sample comprises 390,000 or so distinct CDR3 sequences, approximately 12% of which are singletons, and about 19% rests with the top ten. The same sample was also studied in work on T cells in Graves' hyperthyroidism and ophthalmopathy.

This specimen was peripheral blood mononuclear cells (PBMCs), taken at new diagnosis, from a patient treated with antithyroid drugs. The receptors were gathered from a woman in her late teens or twenties with Graves disease.

This clonotype was recorded many times. The chain joins TRBV5-1 to TRBJ2-1; maybe TRBD2 (6 bases). This CDR3 has 13 residues. The germline gives CDR1 SGHRS, CDR2 YFSETQ. V was clipped by 3 bases and J by 12 bases, with 16 bases between them. CDR3 sequence reads: CASSSGALGSQFF. The CDR3 nucleotides read TGCGCCAGCAGCTCGGGAGCCCTAGGATCGCAGTTCTTC.

This clonotype was seen repeatedly, ten times or more. The rearrangement uses TRBV6-2 or TRBV6-3 and TRBJ2-5; D might be TRBD2 (5 bases). Germline V gene sequence: CDR1 MNHEY, CDR2 SVGEGT. Trimming stripped 7 bases from V and 5 bases from J, with 11 bases between. This CDR3 region has 12 residues. The CDR3 protein is CASTPRRETQYF. The CDR3 nucleotides read TGTGCCAGCACTCCAAGGAGGGAGACCCAGTACTTC.

This clonotype was observed many times. The chain employs TRBV20-1 and TRBJ1-6; D is possibly TRBD1 (5 bases). V was shortened by 3 bases and J by 7 bases, with 13 bases between the two germline ends. The CDR3 consists of 14 residues. Germline CDR1 and CDR2: DFQATT and SNEGSKA (reference sequence). The CDR3 DNA sequence: TGCAGTGCTAGGGAACGGGGGGGGAATTCACCCCTCCACTTT. As protein: CSARERGGNSPLHF.

The chain employs TRBV2 and TRBJ1-5; no reliable D call. Looked up from germline, CDR1 is SNHLY and CDR2 is FYNNEI. This CDR3 is built from 12 residues. Deletions cut 6 bases from V and 7 bases from J, with 10 bases between. The CDR3 DNA sequence: TGTGCCAGCAGAGAATCGGGGCAGCCCCAGCATTTT. Translated: CASRESGQPQHF. Supplemented by reference TRBV2 and TRBJ1-5, the full variable domain reads EPEVTQTPSHQVTQMGQEVILRCVPISNHLYFYWYRQILGQKVEFLVSFYNNEISEKSEIFDDQFSVERPDGSNFTLKIRSTKLEDSAMYFCASRESGQPQHFGDGTRLSIL.

There are many counts of this clonotype. The chain combines TRBV20-1 with TRBJ1-4; the D is unclear. The CDR3 contains 14 residues. Germline CDR1 is DFQATT and CDR2 is SNEGSKA (reference sequence). The ends were cut back, 3 bases at V and 8 bases at J, with 16 bases in the middle. The CDR3 reads CSASSWARREKLFF. As DNA, the CDR3 is TGCAGTGCTAGTAGTTGGGCCCGCAGGGAAAAACTGTTTTTT.

At least ten counts were recorded for this clonotype. This chain joins TRBV12-3 or TRBV12-4 and TRBJ1-4; tentative D call: TRBD1 (6 bases). The CDR3 spans 14 residues. The V and J ends lost 6 bases and 8 bases respectively, with 16 bases between them. The CDR3 reads CASRNRMGGEKLFF. CDR3 sequence (DNA): TGTGCCAGCAGAAATCGTATGGGGGGCGAAAAACTGTTTTTT.

This clonotype was observed a few times. This chain joins TRBV6-4 and TRBJ1-1; possible D gene TRBD1, 6 bases. Germline V lookup: CDR1 MRHNA, CDR2 SNTAGT. The CDR3 has 14 residues. V lost 0 bases to trimming and J lost 4 bases, with 9 bases between them. CDR3 sequence reads: CASSDSDRATEAFF. The CDR3 DNA is TGTGCCAGCAGTGACTCGGACAGAGCCACTGAAGCTTTCTTT.